The 15 T cell receptor beta chains in this list originate from one sample, sequenced in a study of monozygotic twins with inflammatory bowel disease. TCRdb re-called the 5' RACE reads and gives one entry per CDR3 protein, without DNA. Its listing shows about 450,000 distinct CDR3 sequences. Sequences were obtained from blood. The receptors come from a human donor with ulcerative colitis or Crohn's disease, or a healthy co-twin of an affected twin (not recorded which).

The rearrangement links TRBV7-2 to TRBJ1-2; there is no DNA to check the TCRdb D call of TRBD1. The CDR3 runs to 14 residues. Germline V CDR1 and CDR2: SGHTA, FQGNSA. CDR3 protein: CASSPLGRNYGYTF.

V is TRBV7-3 and J is TRBJ2-2. Germline assignment: CDR1 SGHTA and CDR2 FQGTGA. The CDR3 spans 16 residues. CDR3 loop: CASSPHLTVAAGELFF.

The V gene is TRBV7-3, the J gene TRBJ2-3; TCRdb calls TRBD1, which cannot be checked without DNA. This CDR3 spans 14 amino acids. CDR1 and CDR2 from the germline V gene are SGHTA and FQGTGA. The CDR3 is CASSLQGNLDTQYF. Variable domain in full (rest from reference TRBV7-3 and TRBJ2-3): GAGVSQTPSNKVTEKGKYVELRCDPISGHTALYWYRQSLGQGPEFLIYFQGTGAADDSGLPNDRFFAVRPEGSVSTLKIQRTERGDSAVYLCASSLQGNLDTQYFGPGTRLTVL.

The chain couples TRBV7-2 to TRBJ2-1; the TCRdb D gene call, TRBD1, has no DNA to confirm it. Germline V gives CDR1 SGHTA, CDR2 FQGNSA. This CDR3 comprises 13 residues. The CDR3 region is CAGRTGGLNEQFF.

The chain joins TRBV7-2 to TRBJ2-2; TCRdb proposes TRBD2, but this gene call is untestable without DNA. The CDR3 spans 14 residues. Germline V gives CDR1 SGHTA, CDR2 FQGNSA. The CDR3 spells CASSPGLNAGELFF.

The V call is TRBV5-1, the J call TRBJ2-1; TCRdb picks TRBD2, but there is no DNA to check that call. Germline CDR1 and CDR2: SGHRS and YFSETQ. This CDR3 has 15 residues. CDR3 sequence reads: CASSLSAGGFNEQFF.

The CDR3 loop reads CSAGPLASPLHF. The J gene is TRBJ1-6, the V gene TRBV20-1; TCRdb gives TRBD1 as the D gene, but with no DNA this cannot be confirmed. Germline V CDR1 and CDR2: DFQATT, SNEGSKA (reference sequence). CDR3 length: 12 amino acids.

V is TRBV7-2 and J is TRBJ2-7; TCRdb lists TRBD2, though no DNA is available to test this call. The V gene's germline CDR1 is SGHTA and CDR2 FQGNSA. The CDR3 runs 15 residues. The CDR3 is CASSLNPLPRDEQYF.

The chain is built from TRBV5-1 and TRBJ1-1; the D call from TCRdb, TRBD1, cannot be confirmed without DNA. Germline CDR1 SGHRS, CDR2 YFSETQ. CDR3 length: 14 residues. The CDR3 reads CASSLDGQNTEAFF.

CDR3 sequence: CSVMTPSSYNEQFF. V gene TRBV29-1 combines with J gene TRBJ2-1; lacking DNA, the TRBD2 call made by TCRdb goes unchecked. The CDR3 loop spans 14 amino acids. CDR1 SQVTM and CDR2 ANQGSEA come from the germline V gene.

The chain combines TRBV7-3 with TRBJ2-2; the D call from TCRdb, TRBD2, cannot be confirmed without DNA. This CDR3 is 16 amino acids long. Per germline, CDR1 SGHTA and CDR2 FQGTGA. The CDR3: CASSLGTSGSIGELFF.

This chain connects TRBV12-3 or TRBV12-4 to TRBJ1-5; absent DNA, TCRdb's TRBD1 call cannot be checked. The CDR3 runs 19 residues. The CDR3 loop reads CASSPRTGGPDRGNQPQHF.

The J gene is TRBJ1-1, the V gene TRBV5-1; TCRdb calls TRBD1, which cannot be checked without DNA. This CDR3 comprises 15 residues. Germline CDR1 and CDR2: SGHRS and YFSETQ. The CDR3 protein is CASSQPGNPHTEAFF.

This sequence joins TRBV24-1 and TRBJ2-1. CDR1 is KGHDR, CDR2 SFDVKD, per germline. CDR3 length equals 16 residues. Here the CDR3 reads CATSELGVGGHNEQFF.

The V gene is TRBV20-1, the J gene TRBJ1-5. The V gene's germline CDR1 is DFQATT and CDR2 SNEGSKA (reference sequence). The CDR3 covers 17 residues. The CDR3 sequence is CSARDYRSRMGNQPQHF.